This TCR beta chain emerged from a study of blood T cell repertoires in COVID-19 (dated by TCRdb to 2020 to 2022). Regarding the research as a whole: Collaborator samples came from the United States, Italy and Spain and covered acute and convalescent phases of COVID-19. The prospective study material was composed of cDNA or gDNA derived from T cells, B-cell-depleted T cells, or PBMCs. The dataset comprised deeply sampled blood TCRbeta repertoires from subjects exposed to, actively infected with, or recovered from COVID-19. The repertoires were made available in a free public database intended to serve as a resource for research on the immune response to SARS-CoV-2. The samples were drawn from the first 160 participants of the ongoing ImmuneRACE study and from 950 to 1,500 subjects provided by 6 global collaborators. The sample metadata nearly always contained a de-identified subject ID, COVID-19 status, age in years and sex. Where available, HLA class I and class II types were taken from metadata supplied by the sample provider and were not determined by assay-based typing. General conclusions and limits of the study: Clinical and demographic metadata were provided uncurated, with the amount varying by source and participant.

The immunoSEQ Assay, a bias-controlled multiplex PCR, was used to amplify TCRbeta CDR3 regions from genomic DNA. In the source study's methods: The number of nucleated cells in each sample was estimated from the amplification of reference gene primers within the assay. To quantify the absolute abundance of each unique TCRbeta CDR3 rearrangement, sequence reads were collapsed and filtered. For each sample, productive Simpson clonality was calculated as the square root of Simpson's diversity index across productive rearrangements. TCRdb obtained this table from immuneACCESS and retained in-frame rearrangements with V and J assigned. These tables miss some clones; where compared with another copy, unresolved V genes account for less than half of the shortfall, and the remainder is unexplained. V and J calls and clone size are those listed in that table; D and trimming were worked out from the DNA. The sample profile shows roughly 56,000 clones; around 90% of them were found once. About an eighth of the sample rests with the top ten.

Collaborating institutions collected whole blood in K2EDTA tubes following their own protocols. For TCRbeta analysis, collaborators shipped samples as frozen whole blood, isolated PBMCs, or DNA extracted from either of those sample types. On this clone: Its antigen is still unknown. No much larger clone exists at a distance of one base, and base qualities are not known.

Its CDR3 holds 16 amino acids, cysteine through phenylalanine. Only CDR3 DNA is held: 48 bases, read in frame from base 1. The germline V gene (reference sequence) gives CDR1 as LGHDT and CDR2 as YNNKEL. V sheds 3 bases and J sheds 0 bases, leaving 12 bases between their ends. The V and J segments used are TRBV3-1 (or the pseudogene TRBV3-2) and TRBJ1-5, with TRBD1 tentatively as D gene (5 bases match). The receptor's source is a man aged 55 to 70 with active COVID-19. Sequencing used peripheral blood. The CDR3 in this case is CASSHTTGGSNQPQHF. The DNA is TGTGCCAGCAGCCATACAACAGGCGGTAGCAATCAGCCCCAGCATTTT.